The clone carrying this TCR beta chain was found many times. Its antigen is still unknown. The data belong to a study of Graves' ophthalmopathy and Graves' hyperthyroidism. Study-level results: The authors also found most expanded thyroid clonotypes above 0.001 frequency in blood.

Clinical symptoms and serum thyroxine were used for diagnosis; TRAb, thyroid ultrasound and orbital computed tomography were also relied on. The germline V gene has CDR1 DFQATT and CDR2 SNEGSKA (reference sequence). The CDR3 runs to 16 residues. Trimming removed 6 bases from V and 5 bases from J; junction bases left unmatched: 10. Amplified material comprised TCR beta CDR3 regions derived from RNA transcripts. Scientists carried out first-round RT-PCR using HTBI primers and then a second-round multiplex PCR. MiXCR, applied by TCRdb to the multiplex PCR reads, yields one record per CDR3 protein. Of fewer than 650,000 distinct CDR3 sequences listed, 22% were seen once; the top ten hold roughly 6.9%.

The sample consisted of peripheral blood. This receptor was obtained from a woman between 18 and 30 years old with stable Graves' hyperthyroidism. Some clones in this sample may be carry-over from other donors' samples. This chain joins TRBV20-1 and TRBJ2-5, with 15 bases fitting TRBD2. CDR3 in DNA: TGCAGTGCCCCTCGGACTAGCGGGGGGGTTTGGGAGACCCAGTACTTC. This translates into CSAPRTSGGVWETQYF.